These 9 T cell receptor beta chains were all obtained from the same sample, sequenced in a study of Graves' ophthalmopathy and Graves' hyperthyroidism. Scientists amplified the TCR beta CDR3 regions from RNA transcripts. An opening RT-PCR round employed HTBI primers and preceded a second-round multiplex PCR. TCRdb reanalysed the multiplex PCR reads using MiXCR and keeps one entry per CDR3 protein. The data hold approximately 1.2 million distinct CDR3 sequences, with 36% observed a single time. Sequencing was carried out using peripheral blood or thyroid tissue (not recorded which). Source of these receptors: an adult man with Graves' hyperthyroidism.

This clonotype was recorded many times. V and J are TRBV20-1 and TRBJ2-7, with D unresolved. This CDR3 region has 11 residues. V dropped 0 bases and J dropped 7 bases, with 7 bases sitting between them. The V gene's germline CDR1 is DFQATT and CDR2 SNEGSKA (reference sequence). The chain's CDR3 is CSARDVTEQYF. In DNA form, the CDR3 reads TGCAGTGCTAGAGATGTGACAGAGCAGTACTTC.

This clonotype was found many times. The chain carries TRBV15 and TRBJ1-2; D unclear. CDR1 LNHNV and CDR2 YYDKDF come from the germline V gene (reference sequence). V dropped 5 bases and J dropped 4 bases, with 11 bases sitting between them. This CDR3 contains 13 residues. CDR3: CATSGLGPYGYTF. Written as DNA, the CDR3 is TGTGCCACCAGCGGGTTGGGTCCCTATGGCTACACCTTC. Combining the CDR3 with reference TRBV15 and TRBJ1-2 gives the whole variable domain DAMVIQNPRYQVTQFGKPVTLSCSQTLNHNVMYWYQQKSSQAPKLLFHYYDKDFNNEADTPDNFQSRRPNTSFCFLDIRSPGLGDTAMYLCATSGLGPYGYTFGSGTRLTVV.

This clonotype was observed many times. The rearrangement uses TRBV7-2 and TRBJ1-5; no firm D call. The V gene's germline CDR1 is SGHTA and CDR2 FQGNSA. V was clipped by 0 bases and J by 5 bases, with 5 bases between them. The length of the CDR3 is 13 residues. CDR3 sequence (DNA): TGTGCCAGCAGCTTAGCCCGCTATCAGCCCCAGCATTTT. Translated, it gives CASSLARYQPQHF.

This clonotype was detected ten times or more. V is TRBV7-9 and J is TRBJ1-2, with no clear D. V lost 1 base, J lost 4 bases, and 13 bases lay in between. Germline V lookup: CDR1 SEHNR, CDR2 FQNEAQ (reference sequence). The CDR3 consists of 15 residues. The CDR3: CASSLGPQQAYGYTF. The CDR3, as DNA: TGTGCCAGCAGCTTAGGCCCTCAGCAGGCCTATGGCTACACCTTC.

To note about this clonotype: One end of the junction fails to match germline, which may point to a read error. The gene calls are TRBV2 and TRBJ1-1; unclear D gene. This CDR3 comprises 15 residues. Germline V gene data show CDR1 as SNHLY and CDR2 as FYNNEI. In DNA form, the CDR3 reads TGTGCCGGCAGCTTAGGGCATGGGTTGGAGGCTGAAGCTTTCTTT. Protein: CAGSLGHGLEAEAFF.

This chain joins TRBV6-6 and TRBJ1-1; D ambiguous. CDR1 is MNHNY, CDR2 SVGAGI, per germline (reference sequence). The V and J ends lost 6 bases and 3 bases respectively, with 17 bases between them. The CDR3 runs 15 residues. Written as DNA, the CDR3 is TGTGCCAGCAGGAGGTCCCATTCTGTGGACACTGAAGCTTTCTTT. Translating it yields CASRRSHSVDTEAFF.

The sample holds a few counts of this clonotype. The chain is built from TRBV12-3 or TRBV12-4 and TRBJ2-5, with 8 bases identical to TRBD1. Trimming at V came to 5 bases and at J to 2 bases, leaving 10 bases not matched to a gene. This CDR3 contains 16 residues. This CDR3 reads CASSPMDRAGQETQYF. In DNA, the CDR3 is TGTGCCAGCAGTCCCATGGACAGGGCGGGTCAAGAGACCCAGTACTTC.

This clonotype has at least ten counts. V usage is TRBV7-9 and J usage is TRBJ1-2; no definite D call. The CDR3 runs to 15 residues. CDR1 SEHNR and CDR2 FQNEAQ come from the germline V gene (reference sequence). The V and J ends lost 1 base and 3 bases respectively, with 12 bases between them. CDR3 sequence: CASSLGAALDYGYTF. For the CDR3, the DNA is TGTGCCAGCAGCTTAGGGGCCGCGTTGGACTATGGCTACACCTTC.

V is TRBV2 and J is TRBJ1-2; D call uncertain. Germline assignment: CDR1 SNHLY and CDR2 FYNNEI. Between the trimmed V and J ends, which lost 9 bases and 2 bases, there was a span of 19 bases. This CDR3 is 15 amino acids long. The CDR3 here is CASSPDLFPNYGYTF. CDR3 DNA: TGTGCCAGTAGCCCTGACTTGTTCCCCAACTATGGCTACACCTTC.